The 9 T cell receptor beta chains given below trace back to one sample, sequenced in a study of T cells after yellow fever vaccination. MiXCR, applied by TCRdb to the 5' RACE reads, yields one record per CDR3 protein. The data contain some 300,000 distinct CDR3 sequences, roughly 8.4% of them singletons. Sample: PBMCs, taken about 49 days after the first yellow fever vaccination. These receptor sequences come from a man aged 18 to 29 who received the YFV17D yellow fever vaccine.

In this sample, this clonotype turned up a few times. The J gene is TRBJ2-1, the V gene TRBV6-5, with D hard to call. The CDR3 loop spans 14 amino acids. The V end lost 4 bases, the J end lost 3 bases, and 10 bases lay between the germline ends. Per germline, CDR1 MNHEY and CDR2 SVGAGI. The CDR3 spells CASSSFGGYNEQFF. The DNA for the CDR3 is TGTGCCAGCAGTTCGTTTGGCGGCTACAATGAGCAGTTCTTC.

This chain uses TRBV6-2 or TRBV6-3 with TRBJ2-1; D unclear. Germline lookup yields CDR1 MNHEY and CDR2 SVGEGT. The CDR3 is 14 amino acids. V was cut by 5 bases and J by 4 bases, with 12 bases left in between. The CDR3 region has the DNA TGTGCCAGCAGTCCAGGACCGAAGTACAATGAGCAGTTCTTC. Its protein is CASSPGPKYNEQFF.

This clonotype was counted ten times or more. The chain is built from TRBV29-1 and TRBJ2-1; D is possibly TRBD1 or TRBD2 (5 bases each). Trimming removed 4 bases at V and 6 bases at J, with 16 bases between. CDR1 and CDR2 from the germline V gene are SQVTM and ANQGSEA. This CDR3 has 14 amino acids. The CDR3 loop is CSVVWQGGLNEQFF. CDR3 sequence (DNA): TGCAGCGTTGTTTGGCAGGGCGGACTCAATGAGCAGTTCTTC.

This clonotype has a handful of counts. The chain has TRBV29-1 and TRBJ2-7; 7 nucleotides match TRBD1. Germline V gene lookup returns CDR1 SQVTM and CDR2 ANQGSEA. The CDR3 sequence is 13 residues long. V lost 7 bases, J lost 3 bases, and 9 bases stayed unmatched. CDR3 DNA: TGCAGCGGGGCCCGGGACAGCTGCTACGAGCAGTACGTC. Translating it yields CSGARDSCYEQYV.

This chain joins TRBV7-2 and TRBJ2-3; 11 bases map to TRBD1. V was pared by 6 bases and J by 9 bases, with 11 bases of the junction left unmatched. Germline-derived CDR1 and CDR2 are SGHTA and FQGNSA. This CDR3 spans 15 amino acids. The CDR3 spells CASSFPGTGGRTQYF. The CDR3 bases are TGTGCCAGCAGTTTTCCGGGGACAGGGGGGAGGACGCAGTATTTT. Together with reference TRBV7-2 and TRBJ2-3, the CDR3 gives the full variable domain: GAGVSQSPSNKVTEKGKDVELRCDPISGHTALYWYRQSLGQGLEFLIYFQGNSAPDKSGLPSDRFSAERTGGSVSTLTIQRTQQEDSAVYLCASSFPGTGGRTQYFGPGTRLTVL.

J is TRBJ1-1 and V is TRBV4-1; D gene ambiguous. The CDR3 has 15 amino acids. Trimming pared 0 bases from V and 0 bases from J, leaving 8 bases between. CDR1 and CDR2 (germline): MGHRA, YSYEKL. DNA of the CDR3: TGCGCCAGCAGCCAAGAGACCATTATGAACACTGAAGCTTTCTTT. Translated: CASSQETIMNTEAFF.

CDR3 residues: CASSLAIGSSYNEQFF. CDR3 nucleotides: TGTGCCAGCAGCTTGGCCATAGGGAGCTCCTACAATGAGCAGTTCTTC. The chain has TRBV5-6 and TRBJ2-1, with a possible D match to TRBD2 (5 bases). The CDR3 has 16 amino acids. Trimming removed 0 bases from V and 0 bases from J, with 10 bases in between. Germline CDR1 is SGHDT and CDR2 is YYEEEE.

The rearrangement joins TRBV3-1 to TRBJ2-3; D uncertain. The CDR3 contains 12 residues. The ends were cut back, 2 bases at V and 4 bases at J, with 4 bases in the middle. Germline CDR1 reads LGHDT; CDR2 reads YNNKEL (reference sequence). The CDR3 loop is CASSQRADTQYF. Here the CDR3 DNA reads TGTGCCAGCAGCCAAAGGGCAGATACGCAGTATTTT.

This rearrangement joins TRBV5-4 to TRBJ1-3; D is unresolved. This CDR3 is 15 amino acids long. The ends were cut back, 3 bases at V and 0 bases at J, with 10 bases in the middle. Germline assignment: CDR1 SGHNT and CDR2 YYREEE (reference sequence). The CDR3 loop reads CASSSPGPSGNTIYF. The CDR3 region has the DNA TGTGCCAGCAGCTCCCCGGGCCCCTCTGGAAACACCATATATTTT. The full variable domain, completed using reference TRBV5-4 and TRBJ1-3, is ETGVTQSPTHLIKTRGQQVTLRCSSQSGHNTVSWYQQALGQGPQFIFQYYREEENGRGNFPPRFSGLQFPNYSSELNVNALELDDSALYLCASSSPGPSGNTIYFGEGSWLTVV.